A single sample is the source of the 21 T cell receptor beta chains below, sequenced in a study of T-cell memory formation after mild COVID-19. TCRdb called the 5' RACE reads again in MiXCR, with one record for every CDR3 protein. Of roughly 260,000 distinct CDR3 sequences listed, about 17% are singletons. The sample taken for sequencing was PBMCs or a T cell subset sorted from them (not recorded which). The source of these receptors is a man between 18 and 35 years old who had mild COVID-19 (a few samples of this study predate the infection). Cell type and time point are not known.

This clonotype has just a few counts. This rearrangement joins TRBV7-9 to TRBJ2-3; 10 nucleotides agree with TRBD2. The CDR3 has 15 amino acids. CDR1 is SEHNR and CDR2 is FQNEAQ in the germline V gene (reference sequence). V lost 6 bases and J lost 2; bases outside the gene matches: 5. The CDR3 region is CASRSLAGDTDTQYF. The CDR3 coding sequence is TGTGCCAGCAGATCTCTAGCGGGGGACACAGATACGCAGTATTTT. Looking up the rest from reference TRBV7-9 and TRBJ2-3 gives the full variable domain: DTGVSQNPRHKITKRGQNVTFRCDPISEHNRLYWYRQTLGQGPEFLTYFQNEAQLEKSRLLSDRFSAERPKGSFSTLEIQRTEQGDSAMYLCASRSLAGDTDTQYFGPGTRLTVL.

This clonotype was observed a handful of times. The chain employs TRBV5-1 and TRBJ1-1, with a tentative D call TRBD1 (5 bases). CDR3 size: 15 residues. The V gene lost 4 bases and the J gene lost 3 bases, with 16 bases spanning the gap. CDR1 and CDR2 (germline): SGHRS, YFSETQ. The CDR3 reads CASSPRGERDTEAFF. In DNA, the CDR3 is TGCGCCAGCAGCCCCAGAGGGGAGCGGGACACTGAAGCTTTCTTT.

V is TRBV5-1 and J is TRBJ1-3; 10 nucleotides line up with TRBD1. The V gene's germline CDR1 is SGHRS and CDR2 YFSETQ. The CDR3 spans 15 residues. With V trimmed by 4 bases and J by 2 bases, 3 bases remained unmatched. This CDR3 is CASSPDRGTGNTIYF. DNA for the CDR3: TGCGCCAGCAGCCCGGACAGGGGGACTGGAAACACCATATATTTT.

The J gene is TRBJ1-5, the V gene TRBV12-3 or TRBV12-4, with TRBD1 matching over 8 bases. This CDR3 contains 15 residues. With V trimmed by 5 bases and J by 6 bases, 9 bases remained unmatched. The CDR3 sequence: CASSPDRGRSQPQHF. DNA of the CDR3: TGTGCCAGCAGTCCAGACAGGGGAAGGTCTCAGCCCCAGCATTTT.

This chain links TRBV7-9 with TRBJ2-7, with D unclear. Trimming left V 5 bases short and J 3 bases short, with 14 bases between. From germline, CDR1 is SEHNR and CDR2 FQNEAQ (reference sequence). This CDR3 is built from 14 residues. The DNA for the CDR3 is TGTGCCAGCAGCCTTATGGGAAGCAACTACGAGCAGTACTTC. This sequence encodes CASSLMGSNYEQYF.

The chain has TRBV5-1 and TRBJ2-3; D perhaps matches TRBD2 (5 bases). This CDR3 contains 14 residues. In germline, CDR1 is SGHRS, CDR2 YFSETQ. Deletions cut 1 base from V and 2 bases from J, with 8 bases between. The CDR3 here is CASSLRTDTDTQYF. CDR3 nucleotides: TGCGCCAGCAGCTTGCGGACTGACACAGATACGCAGTATTTT. Full variable domain (remainder filled in from reference TRBV5-1 and TRBJ2-3): KAGVTQTPRYLIKTRGQQVTLSCSPISGHRSVSWYQQTPGQGLQFLFEYFSETQRNKGNFPGRFSGRQFSNSRSEMNVSTLELGDSALYLCASSLRTDTDTQYFGPGTRLTVL.

In this sample, this clonotype turned up a few times. At one of its ends the junction is not consistent with the germline gene, which may arise from a read error. The V gene is TRBV7-2, the J gene TRBJ1-5; D remains ambiguous. Per the germline V gene, CDR1 is SGHTA and CDR2 is FQGNSA. CDR3 length: 13 amino acids. CDR3 in amino acids: CASSLAFNQPQHF. The CDR3 DNA follows: TGTGCCAGCAGCCTAGCTTTCAATCAGCCCCAGCATTTT.

In this sample, this clonotype turned up a few times. The chain couples TRBV7-3 to TRBJ2-3, with D tentatively TRBD2 (6 bases). This CDR3 region has 18 residues. Germline V CDR1 and CDR2: SGHTA, FQGTGA. Trimming took off 1 base at V and 4 bases at J, with 21 bases between the two ends. CDR3 sequence: CASSLIPGTPEGSDTQYF. The CDR3, as DNA: TGTGCCAGCAGCTTAATTCCTGGGACTCCTGAAGGCTCAGATACGCAGTATTTT.

This clonotype was counted between two and nine times. The rearrangement uses TRBV6-6 and TRBJ2-1; no clear D. The length of the CDR3 is 12 residues. CDR1 is MNHNY, CDR2 SVGAGI, per germline (reference sequence). Trimming stripped 2 bases from V and 3 bases from J, with 2 bases between. CDR3 nucleotide sequence: TGTGCCAGCAGTTACGACTACAATGAGCAGTTCTTC. Translation: CASSYDYNEQFF.

This clonotype was seen more than once but under ten times. The chain uses TRBV19 and TRBJ2-3; D is unresolved. CDR1 is LNHDA and CDR2 is SQIVND in the germline V gene (reference sequence). Trimming took off 7 bases at V and 6 bases at J, with 14 bases between the two ends. The CDR3 consists of 13 residues. Here the CDR3 reads CASNPRVGDTQYF. CDR3 bases: TGTGCCAGTAACCCCCGCGTCGGCGATACGCAGTATTTT.

In this sample, this clonotype turned up many times. The chain has TRBV7-9 and TRBJ1-1, with D maybe TRBD1 (6 bases). The CDR3 length is 13 residues. Germline V gene data show CDR1 as SEHNR and CDR2 as FQNEAQ (reference sequence). Here the CDR3 DNA reads TGTGCGACCCAGGGGATAGTGAACACTGAAGCTTTCTTT. Amino acid sequence: CATQGIVNTEAFF.

This clonotype was recorded a few times. The V gene is TRBV9, the J gene TRBJ1-1; a possible D gene is TRBD1 (6 bases). This CDR3 region has 14 residues. Trimming shortened V by 0 bases and J by 1 base, and 7 bases separated the two germline ends. Germline V gene data show CDR1 as SGDLS and CDR2 as YYNGEE. The CDR3 nucleotides read TGTGCCAGCAGCGTAGTACAGGGGAACACTGAAGCTTTCTTT. It encodes CASSVVQGNTEAFF.

CDR3 amino acids: CSARLIGPPSPYGYTF. For the CDR3, the DNA is TGCAGTGCTAGGCTAATCGGACCTCCTTCGCCCTATGGCTACACCTTC. V is TRBV20-1 and J is TRBJ1-2; unclear D gene. With 3 bases removed from V and 4 bases from J, the gap between germline ends came to 21 bases. Per the germline V gene, CDR1 is DFQATT and CDR2 is SNEGSKA (reference sequence). This CDR3 is 16 amino acids long.

This clonotype has only a few counts. This sequence joins TRBV5-1 and TRBJ1-3; TRBD1 is a possible D gene (5 bases). The CDR3 is made up of 16 amino acids. CDR1 and CDR2 (germline): SGHRS, YFSETQ. V shed 4 bases and J shed 4 bases, with 18 bases lying between them. Here the CDR3 DNA reads TGCGCCAGCAGCCTAGTCGGTGGGGGGTTCGGAAACACCATATATTTT. Amino acid sequence: CASSLVGGGFGNTIYF.

V and J are TRBV3-1 and TRBJ2-1; D call uncertain. The CDR3 spans 15 residues. Germline values: CDR1 LGHDT, CDR2 YNNKEL (reference sequence). V was clipped by 0 bases and J by 8 bases, with 14 bases between them. The CDR3 DNA follows: TGTGCCAGCAGCCAAGAAGGTGTAAAGGGTCATGAGCAGTTCTTC. Its translation is CASSQEGVKGHEQFF.

Ten or more counts support this clonotype. This rearrangement joins TRBV11-2 to TRBJ2-3; TRBD2 matches 13 bases. V lost 5 bases, J lost 3 bases, and 5 bases stayed unmatched. Germline V gives CDR1 SGHAT, CDR2 FQNNGV. CDR3 size: 16 residues. The CDR3 protein is CASSPTSGGWTDTQYF. CDR3 bases: TGTGCCAGCAGCCCGACTAGCGGGGGGTGGACAGATACGCAGTATTTT.

This clonotype has only a few counts. The rearrangement uses TRBV4-3 and TRBJ2-7; D possibly corresponds to TRBD1 (7 bases). V lost 4 bases and J lost 5, with 15 bases in between. Germline CDR1 LGHNA, CDR2 YSLEER. The CDR3 covers 14 residues. CDR3 DNA sequence: TGCGCCAGCAGCCGACTAGACAGGGTGAACGAGCAGTACGTC. Amino acids: CASSRLDRVNEQYV.

The chain has TRBV3-1 and TRBJ2-3, with D perhaps TRBD1 or TRBD2 (6 bases each). This CDR3 is 17 amino acids long. Germline V gene sequence: CDR1 LGHDT, CDR2 YNNKEL (reference sequence). Trimming pared 1 base from V and 6 bases from J, leaving 20 bases between. The CDR3 coding sequence is TGTGCCAGCAGCCAAGGATCGTTTTCAGGGGCGGGGGATACGCAGTATTTT. This gives the protein CASSQGSFSGAGDTQYF.

This rearrangement joins TRBV3-1 to TRBJ2-1; 8 bases are shared with TRBD1. CDR1 LGHDT and CDR2 YNNKEL come from the germline V gene (reference sequence). CDR3 length: 15 amino acids. V lost 4 bases to trimming and J lost 6 bases; unmatched junction nucleotides: 8. The CDR3 region is CASSRAGTGPNEQFF. The CDR3 DNA is TGTGCCAGCAGCCGAGCCGGGACAGGACCCAATGAGCAGTTCTTC.

This clonotype was recorded a few times. The chain combines TRBV10-3 with TRBJ2-7; no definite D call. This CDR3 comprises 11 residues. The germline gives CDR1 ENHRY, CDR2 SYGVKD. V lost 4 bases and J lost 5, with 6 bases in between. The CDR3 nucleotides are TGTGCCATCAGTGCCCCAGACGAGCAGTACTTC. This gives the protein CAISAPDEQYF.

This chain joins TRBV10-1 and TRBJ2-3; 9 nucleotides agree with TRBD2. Germline V gives CDR1 WNHNN, CDR2 SYGVQD (reference sequence). With 4 bases clipped from V and 5 bases from J, the junction kept 1 base outside the gene matches. The CDR3 spans 13 residues. The CDR3 nucleotides are TGCGCCAGCAGTGGGACTAGCGAAGATACGCAGTATTTT. It is translated as CASSGTSEDTQYF.